Listed below are T cell receptor beta chains from one sample, sequenced in a study of T cell repertoires in cytomegalovirus infection. No antigens are known for them. A single record per CDR3 protein comes from TCRdb applying MiXCR to the reads. Of more than 250,000 distinct CDR3 sequences detected, around 25% appear once; the ten largest clones hold 10% to 15%. The sample here was cultured PBMCs, taken from culture after CMV antigen stimulation. These receptors all stem from a human donor in good health (CMV status not recorded). Some clones in this sample may be carry-over from other donors' samples. CDR3s include the opening cysteine and the closing phenylalanine or tryptophan. A D gene is named only where the DNA matches it firmly. Part of the rows lack a size; the others show once, few, many or a class for expanded clones.

CDR3 protein: CASSLRAGGPRGFNEQFF
CDR3 DNA: TGTGCCAGCAGCTTGAGAGCGGGAGGCCCTAGGGGCTTCAATGAGCAGTTCTTC
V gene: TRBV11-2
D gene: TRBD2
J gene: TRBJ2-1
clone size: -

CDR3 protein: CASSLYGARRSTEAFF
CDR3 DNA: TGTGCCAGCAGCTTGTATGGGGCCAGGCGTAGCACTGAAGCTTTCTTT
V gene: TRBV5-6
D gene: -
J gene: TRBJ1-1
clone size: -

CDR3 protein: CSAREGIAGRGDNEQFF
CDR3 DNA: TGCAGTGCTAGAGAAGGGATAGCGGGAAGGGGGGACAATGAGCAGTTCTTC
V gene: TRBV20-1
D gene: TRBD2
J gene: TRBJ2-1
clone size: -

CDR3 protein: CASSLPGTSNDEQFF
CDR3 DNA: TGTGCCAGCAGCTTACCCGGGACTTCTAACGATGAGCAGTTCTTC
V gene: TRBV11-3
D gene: -
J gene: TRBJ2-1
clone size: -

CDR3 protein: CASSTGQGTGETQYF
CDR3 DNA: TGTGCCAGCAGTACCGGACAGGGTACGGGAGAGACCCAGTACTTC
V gene: TRBV6-1
D gene: TRBD1
J gene: TRBJ2-5
clone size: -

CDR3 protein: CASRPTSGEQFF
CDR3 DNA: TGTGCCAGCAGACCGACTAGCGGTGAGCAGTTCTTC
V gene: TRBV11-2
D gene: TRBD2
J gene: TRBJ2-1
clone size: few

CDR3 protein: CAISGDGDNQPQHF
CDR3 DNA: TGTGCCATCAGCGGGGACGGAGACAATCAGCCCCAGCATTTT
V gene: TRBV10-3
D gene: -
J gene: TRBJ1-5
clone size: few

CDR3 protein: CASSQDLGGQETQYF
CDR3 DNA: TGCGCCAGCAGCCAAGATCTAGGGGGGCAAGAGACCCAGTACTTC
V gene: TRBV4-1
D gene: -
J gene: TRBJ2-5
clone size: few

CDR3 protein: CATSRTGTYEQYF
CDR3 DNA: TGTGCCACCAGTCGGACAGGGACCTACGAGCAGTACTTC
V gene: TRBV24-1
D gene: TRBD1
J gene: TRBJ2-7
clone size: -

CDR3 protein: CASSLSGDLGTYNEQFF
CDR3 DNA: TGTGCCAGCAGTTTATCCGGGGACCTCGGAACCTACAATGAGCAGTTCTTC
V gene: TRBV27
D gene: -
J gene: TRBJ2-1
clone size: few

CDR3 protein: CASSLILSGVSGNTIYF
CDR3 DNA: TGTGCCAGCAGCTTAATATTATCGGGAGTCTCTGGAAACACCATATATTTT
V gene: TRBV7-2
D gene: -
J gene: TRBJ1-3
clone size: many

CDR3 protein: CASSLVQRSNQQETQYF
CDR3 DNA: TGTGCCAGCAGCTTAGTCCAGCGGAGCAATCAACAAGAGACCCAGTACTTC
V gene: TRBV7-9
D gene: -
J gene: TRBJ2-5
clone size: -

CDR3 protein: CASSNGAGRPRGTEAFF
CDR3 DNA: TGTGCCAGTAGTAATGGGGCGGGACGCCCAAGGGGCACTGAAGCTTTCTTT
V gene: TRBV19
D gene: -
J gene: TRBJ1-1
clone size: few

CDR3 protein: CASAGVGSYNEQFF
CDR3 DNA: TGTGCCAGTGCAGGGGTTGGATCCTACAATGAGCAGTTCTTC
V gene: TRBV19
D gene: -
J gene: TRBJ2-1
clone size: -

CDR3 protein: CASSQDTLGRGREGYTF
CDR3 DNA: TGCGCCAGCAGCCAAGACACCCTGGGCAGGGGGCGAGAAGGCTACACCTTC
V gene: TRBV4-1
D gene: TRBD1
J gene: TRBJ1-2
clone size: many

CDR3 protein: CASSRGGAGQPQHF
CDR3 DNA: TGTGCCAGTAGTAGAGGGGGCGCGGGTCAGCCCCAGCATTTT
V gene: TRBV19
D gene: TRBD1
J gene: TRBJ1-5
clone size: -

CDR3 protein: CASSFRWQSTDTQYF
CDR3 DNA: TGTGCCAGCAGCTTTCGATGGCAAAGCACAGATACGCAGTATTTT
V gene: TRBV7-2
D gene: -
J gene: TRBJ2-3
clone size: many

CDR3 protein: CASSLEGSWSSGSQETQYF
CDR3 DNA: TGTGCCAGCAGCTTAGAAGGCTCGTGGTCTAGCGGAAGCCAAGAGACCCAGTACTTC
V gene: TRBV7-6
D gene: TRBD2
J gene: TRBJ2-5
clone size: -

CDR3 protein: CSAAALAAYNEQFF
CDR3 DNA: TGCAGTGCCGCCGCTCTAGCGGCCTACAATGAGCAGTTCTTC
V gene: TRBV20-1
D gene: TRBD2
J gene: TRBJ2-1
clone size: -

CDR3 protein: CAISLGLAGVDTQYF
CDR3 DNA: TGTGCCATCAGCCTAGGACTAGCGGGGGTTGACACGCAGTATTTT
V gene: TRBV10-3
D gene: TRBD2
J gene: TRBJ2-3
clone size: -

CDR3 protein: CASGPGVDEQFF
CDR3 DNA: TGTGCTAGTGGCCCAGGAGTCGATGAGCAGTTCTTC
V gene: TRBV12-5
D gene: -
J gene: TRBJ2-1
clone size: -

CDR3 protein: CASSARGAREAFF
CDR3 DNA: TGTGCCAGCAGTGCCCGGGGGGCGAGGGAAGCTTTCTTT
V gene: TRBV28
D gene: -
J gene: TRBJ1-1
clone size: few

CDR3 protein: CATSREGVRLNREYQPQHF
CDR3 DNA: TGTGCCACCAGCAGAGAGGGTGTGAGGTTAAACAGGGAATACCAGCCCCAGCATTTT
V gene: TRBV15
D gene: -
J gene: TRBJ1-5
clone size: few

CDR3 protein: CSARRGWSSGNTIYF
CDR3 DNA: TGCAGTGCTCGACGAGGGTGGAGCTCTGGAAACACCATATATTTT
V gene: TRBV20-1
D gene: -
J gene: TRBJ1-3
clone size: -

CDR3 protein: CATSDLKDGYTF
CDR3 DNA: TGTGCCACCAGTGATCTCAAAGATGGCTACACCTTC
V gene: TRBV24-1
D gene: -
J gene: TRBJ1-2
clone size: few

CDR3 protein: CASSLEAGPGDTF
CDR3 DNA: TGTGCCAGCAGTTTAGAAGCCGGACCCGGGGACACCTTC
V gene: TRBV12-3/TRBV12-4
D gene: -
J gene: TRBJ1-2
clone size: few

CDR3 protein: CSAREGRTLLF
CDR3 DNA: TGCAGTGCTAGAGAGGGGAGAACGCTTCTTTTT
V gene: TRBV20-1
D gene: -
J gene: TRBJ1-5
clone size: -

CDR3 protein: CASSLELAGTYEQYF
CDR3 DNA: TGTGCCAGCAGCTTAGAACTAGCGGGAACCTACGAGCAGTACTTC
V gene: TRBV7-2
D gene: TRBD2
J gene: TRBJ2-7
clone size: many

CDR3 protein: CSALAGGRYEQYF
CDR3 DNA: TGCAGTGCTCTAGCGGGAGGGCGTTACGAGCAGTACTTC
V gene: TRBV20-1
D gene: TRBD2
J gene: TRBJ2-7
clone size: few

CDR3 protein: CASSLYGLAGWDTGELFF
CDR3 DNA: TGTGCCAGCAGTTTATATGGTCTAGCGGGATGGGACACCGGGGAGCTGTTTTTT
V gene: TRBV12-3/TRBV12-4
D gene: TRBD2
J gene: TRBJ2-2
clone size: -

CDR3 protein: CASGRPGGYNEQFF
CDR3 DNA: TGTGCCAGCGGACGACCCGGGGGCTACAATGAGCAGTTCTTC
V gene: TRBV14
D gene: -
J gene: TRBJ2-1
clone size: -

CDR3 protein: CASSVRPSGRADTQYF
CDR3 DNA: TGTGCCAGTAGCGTTCGTCCCAGCGGGAGGGCAGATACGCAGTATTTT
V gene: TRBV19
D gene: TRBD2
J gene: TRBJ2-3
clone size: few

CDR3 protein: CASTRAGTRYGYTF
CDR3 DNA: TGTGCCAGCACCCGGGCCGGCACCCGGTATGGCTACACCTTC
V gene: TRBV27
D gene: -
J gene: TRBJ1-2
clone size: few

CDR3 protein: CASSIKGTWGHYGYTF
CDR3 DNA: TGTGCCAGTAGTATTAAAGGGACCTGGGGCCACTATGGCTACACCTTC
V gene: TRBV19
D gene: -
J gene: TRBJ1-2
clone size: few

CDR3 protein: CASSQGSSGPRQYF
CDR3 DNA: TGTGCCAGCAGCCAAGGTTCTAGCGGACCCCGGCAGTACTTC
V gene: TRBV3-1
D gene: TRBD2
J gene: TRBJ2-7
clone size: -

CDR3 protein: CASSQVWTSGRGNEQFF
CDR3 DNA: TGCGCCAGCAGCCAAGTGTGGACTAGCGGGAGGGGTAATGAGCAGTTCTTC
V gene: TRBV4-1
D gene: TRBD2
J gene: TRBJ2-1
clone size: -

CDR3 protein: CSARAGLATYNEQFF
CDR3 DNA: TGCAGTGCTAGGGCCGGACTAGCGACCTACAATGAGCAGTTCTTC
V gene: TRBV20-1
D gene: TRBD2
J gene: TRBJ2-1
clone size: -

CDR3 protein: CASSPEGTRYEQYF
CDR3 DNA: TGTGCCAGCAGCCCAGAGGGGACCCGCTACGAGCAGTACTTC
V gene: TRBV7-8
D gene: -
J gene: TRBJ2-7
clone size: few

CDR3 protein: CASRLGVNTEAFF
CDR3 DNA: TGTGCCAGCAGGTTGGGGGTGAACACTGAAGCTTTCTTT
V gene: TRBV12-3/TRBV12-4
D gene: -
J gene: TRBJ1-1
clone size: few

CDR3 protein: CASSLSEGRNPYEQYF
CDR3 DNA: TGTGCCAGCAGCTTATCAGAAGGAAGGAATCCCTACGAGCAGTACTTC
V gene: TRBV7-6
D gene: -
J gene: TRBJ2-7
clone size: few

CDR3 protein: CASSHLGQRVGDGYTF
CDR3 DNA: TGTGCCAGCAGCCACCTCGGACAGAGGGTGGGAGATGGCTACACCTTC
V gene: TRBV4-2
D gene: -
J gene: TRBJ1-2
clone size: -

CDR3 protein: CASSTGSGPNGPQHF
CDR3 DNA: TGTGCCAGCAGTACTGGGTCCGGCCCAAATGGGCCCCAGCATTTT
V gene: TRBV12-3/TRBV12-4
D gene: -
J gene: TRBJ1-5
clone size: few

CDR3 protein: CASGLSGEETQYF
CDR3 DNA: TGTGCTAGTGGTTTATCGGGGGAAGAGACCCAGTACTTC
V gene: TRBV12-5
D gene: -
J gene: TRBJ2-5
clone size: -

CDR3 protein: CASSSTAPETQYF
CDR3 DNA: TGTGCCAGCAGCTCCACGGCCCCAGAGACCCAGTACTTC
V gene: TRBV7-2
D gene: -
J gene: TRBJ2-5
clone size: -

CDR3 protein: CASSRAHGRWADTQYF
CDR3 DNA: TGTGCCAGTAGTAGGGCCCACGGGAGATGGGCAGATACGCAGTATTTT
V gene: TRBV19
D gene: -
J gene: TRBJ2-3
clone size: -

CDR3 protein: CASSPGLAGGSSYNEQFF
CDR3 DNA: TGTGCCAGCAGTCCGGGACTAGCGGGAGGGAGCTCCTACAATGAGCAGTTCTTC
V gene: TRBV6-5
D gene: TRBD2
J gene: TRBJ2-1
clone size: few

CDR3 protein: CASSYSGQHSGNTIYF
CDR3 DNA: TGTGCCAGCAGTTACTCCGGGCAGCACTCTGGAAACACCATATATTTT
V gene: TRBV6-2/TRBV6-3
D gene: -
J gene: TRBJ1-3
clone size: -

CDR3 protein: CASSLRDPSYNEQFF
CDR3 DNA: TGCGCCAGCAGCCTCCGGGACCCATCCTACAATGAGCAGTTCTTC
V gene: TRBV5-1
D gene: -
J gene: TRBJ2-1
clone size: once

CDR3 protein: CAWRSSNEKLFF
CDR3 DNA: TGTGCCTGGAGAAGTTCTAATGAAAAACTGTTTTTT
V gene: TRBV30
D gene: -
J gene: TRBJ1-4
clone size: once